This TCR beta chain was profiled in a study of graft-versus-host responses after intestinal transplantation. Concerning this clone itself: Its matching antigen is unknown.

Germline V gene lookup returns CDR1 LNHDA and CDR2 SQIVND (reference sequence). The CDR3 has 16 residues. Losses at the gene ends were 6 bases for V and 0 bases for J; bases not matched to a gene: 3. Assay: immunoSEQ multiplex PCR; the TCRdb copy retains only in-frame clones and omits some. Among about 100,000 clones listed, roughly nine tenths were seen once. The TCR was taken from a human donor who was the organ donor for an intestinal transplant. The starting material was unstimulated CD4+ T cells sorted from spleen or lymph node cells, obtained before transplant. The chain employs TRBV19 and TRBJ2-1, with 12 bases lining up with TRBD2. The CDR3 DNA reads TGTGCCAGTAGGACTAGCGGGGGCCGCTCCTACAATGAGCAGTTCTTC. It yields the protein CASRTSGGRSYNEQFF.